Following are 21 T cell receptor beta chains from one sample sequenced in a study of identifying expanded T cells in peripheral blood. Generated by immunoSEQ multiplex PCR, the TCRdb table keeps only in-frame clones and is missing some. The sample consists of 100,000 to 150,000 clones, about four fifths of them appearing once. The sample taken for sequencing was blood. These receptors came from a person aged 18 to 75 in good health.

The V and J genes are TRBV5-4 and TRBJ1-2; 7 positions agree with TRBD1. V lost 1 base and J lost 6; bases outside the gene matches: 12. The CDR3 is 16 residues long. Germline CDR1 SGHNT, CDR2 YYREEE (reference sequence). The CDR3 here is CASSLPRTGDSNGYTF. CDR3 DNA: TGTGCCAGCAGCTTGCCAAGGACAGGAGACAGTAATGGCTACACCTTC.

V gene TRBV9 combines with J gene TRBJ2-3, with a tentative D call TRBD2 (6 bases). This CDR3 region has 17 residues. Germline V gene data show CDR1 as SGDLS and CDR2 as YYNGEE. Trimming shortened V by 3 bases and J by 2 bases, and 19 bases separated the two germline ends. The CDR3 region has the DNA TGTGCCAGCAGCGGATCCGAGGTAGCGGTGCTCACAGATACGCAGTATTTT. Its protein is CASSGSEVAVLTDTQYF. Full variable domain (rest looked up from reference TRBV9 and TRBJ2-3): DSGVTQTPKHLITATGQRVTLRCSPRSGDLSVYWYQQSLDQGLQFLIQYYNGEERAKGNILERFSAQQFPDLHSELNLSSLELGDSALYFCASSGSEVAVLTDTQYFGPGTRLTVL.

CDR3 sequence: CASSLGGHAAFF. The CDR3 region has the DNA TGTGCCAGCAGCTTGGGGGGGCATGCGGCTTTCTTT. This chain links TRBV5-4 with TRBJ1-1, with D maybe TRBD1 (6 bases). The CDR3 extends over 12 amino acids. CDR1 and CDR2 from the germline V gene are SGHNT and YYREEE (reference sequence). V lost 0 bases to trimming and J lost 11 bases, with 11 bases between them.

V and J are TRBV18 and TRBJ2-4; D uncertain. Germline V lookup: CDR1 KGHSH, CDR2 LQKENI. This CDR3 is built from 14 residues. The ends were cut back, 2 bases at V and 4 bases at J, with 9 bases in the middle. In DNA form, the CDR3 reads TGTGCCAGCTCACCAGGGAATGGGAAAAACATTCAGTACTTC. Translating gives CASSPGNGKNIQYF.

The chain has TRBV30 and TRBJ1-3; D is unresolved. From germline, CDR1 is GTSNPN and CDR2 SVGIG (reference sequence). The length of the CDR3 is 13 residues. The germline V and J ends were trimmed by 0 bases and 0 bases, with 3 bases remaining between them. CDR3 residues: CAWSVTSGNTIYF. The CDR3 DNA follows: TGTGCCTGGAGTGTAACCTCTGGAAACACCATATATTTT. The whole variable domain, remainder taken from reference TRBV30 and TRBJ1-3, is SQTIHQWPATLVQPVGSPLSLECTVEGTSNPNLYWYRQAAGRGLQLLFYSVGIGQISSEVPQNLSASRPQDRQFILSSKKLLLSDSGFYLCAWSVTSGNTIYFGEGSWLTVV.

The rearrangement uses TRBV5-1 and TRBJ2-1; D is undetermined. CDR1 and CDR2 from the germline V gene are SGHRS and YFSETQ. The CDR3 is made up of 17 amino acids. Trimming pared 4 bases from V and 1 base from J, leaving 18 bases between. For the CDR3, the DNA is TGCGCCAGCAGCCCTCGGACCCAAAGCTGGTCCTACAATGAGCAGTTCTTC. Translating gives CASSPRTQSWSYNEQFF.

The chain links TRBV7-6 to TRBJ2-7; D is ambiguous. Trimming shortened V by 3 bases and J by 6 bases, and 15 bases separated the two germline ends. Germline CDR1 and CDR2: SGHVS and FNYEAQ. CDR3 length equals 14 residues. CDR3 coding DNA: TGTGCCAGCAGCTTCGTGGGCGATCCGGGCGAGCAGTACTTC. Translating it yields CASSFVGDPGEQYF.

V usage is TRBV29-1 and J usage is TRBJ1-3; D is unresolved. CDR1 is SQVTM and CDR2 is ANQGSEA in the germline V gene. V lost 4 bases and J 1 base, leaving 8 bases between the germline ends. This CDR3 has 13 amino acids. CDR3 loop: CSVGLGSGNTIYF. CDR3 coding DNA: TGCAGCGTTGGATTGGGATCTGGAAACACCATATATTTT. Filled out from reference TRBV29-1 and TRBJ1-3, the complete variable domain reads SAVISQKPSRDICQRGTSLTIQCQVDSQVTMMFWYRQQPGQSLTLIATANQGSEATYESGFVIDKFPISRPNLTFSTLTVSNMSPEDSSIYLCSVGLGSGNTIYFGEGSWLTVV.

The rearrangement joins TRBV6-5 to TRBJ2-7; TRBD1 aligns across 7 bases. CDR1 is MNHEY, CDR2 SVGAGI, per germline. The trim removed 6 bases at V and 1 base at J, leaving 6 bases unmatched. The CDR3 loop spans 14 amino acids. CDR3 amino acids: CASSQGQPSYEQYF. DNA for the CDR3: TGTGCCAGCAGCCAGGGACAGCCGTCCTACGAGCAGTACTTC.

This clone was detected only a few times. The genes are TRBV5-6 and TRBJ1-5; 8 nucleotides line up with TRBD1. Germline CDR1 and CDR2: SGHDT and YYEEEE. The CDR3 loop spans 17 amino acids. J gave up 3 bases and V 3 bases, and 11 bases lay outside the gene matches. CDR3 bases: TGTGCCAGCAGCTCAAAAGGGACAGGACCCCTCAATCAGCCCCAGCATTTT. Translation: CASSSKGTGPLNQPQHF.

The chain combines TRBV11-3 with TRBJ2-5; 11 bases are a match to TRBD2. CDR1 SGHNT and CDR2 YENEEA come from the germline V gene. J lost 7 bases, V lost 1 base, and 8 bases had no gene match. This CDR3 is built from 16 residues. The CDR3 here is CASSLGLAGGRWTQYF. For the CDR3, the DNA is TGTGCCAGCAGCTTAGGGTTAGCGGGGGGGCGGTGGACCCAGTACTTC.

V usage is TRBV29-1 and J usage is TRBJ2-7, with 8 bases that match TRBD2. In germline, CDR1 is SQVTM, CDR2 ANQGSEA. CDR3 length equals 12 residues. The V segment lost 6 bases and the J segment 4 bases; nucleotides outside the gene matches: 5. The CDR3 DNA reads as TGCAGCGTACGCGGCGGGAGGTACGAGCAGTACTTC. This translates into CSVRGGRYEQYF.

The V and J genes are TRBV11-2 and TRBJ1-6, with D possibly TRBD1 on 6 matching bases. This CDR3 comprises 17 residues. The V gene's germline CDR1 is SGHAT and CDR2 FQNNGV. Trimming cost V 0 bases and J 10 bases, with 19 bases left between them. The CDR3 sequence: CASSLDGGGQVRSPLHF. As DNA, the CDR3 is TGTGCCAGCAGCTTAGATGGAGGGGGGCAAGTGAGATCACCCCTCCACTTT.

This clone was seen a few times. The identical CDR3 is also encoded by other nucleotide sequences in the sample. The J gene is TRBJ1-2, the V gene TRBV6-5; D possibly corresponds to TRBD1 (5 bases). This CDR3 has 13 amino acids. Germline V lookup: CDR1 MNHEY, CDR2 SVGAGI. Trimming shortened V by 2 bases and J by 3 bases, and 7 bases separated the two germline ends. The CDR3 DNA reads TGTGCCAGCAGTTACGGGGCCGACTATGGCTACACCTTC. Encoded protein: CASSYGADYGYTF.

The rearrangement uses TRBV5-4 and TRBJ1-2; tentative D call: TRBD1 (6 bases). Germline assignment: CDR1 SGHNT and CDR2 YYREEE (reference sequence). V lost 4 bases to trimming and J lost 8 bases, with 18 bases between them. This CDR3 contains 14 residues. DNA for the CDR3: TGTGCCAGCAGCCCATCGGAAGGGGGGAACGGCTACACCTTC. Its protein product is CASSPSEGGNGYTF.

In its sample, this clone was seen a few times. The chain has TRBV4-1 and TRBJ1-2, with TRBD1 matching 8 bases. Per the germline V gene, CDR1 is MGHRA and CDR2 is YSYEKL. This CDR3 contains 14 residues. The ends lost 4 bases at V and 8 bases at J; junction bases unmatched: 9. CDR3 DNA: TGCGCCAGCAGCCTCCATCAGGGGGCGCGGGGCTACACCTTC. It is translated as CASSLHQGARGYTF.

The chain couples TRBV7-3 to TRBJ2-2; D remains ambiguous. Deletions cut 5 bases from V and 2 bases from J, with 9 bases between. The CDR3 sequence is 14 residues long. Germline-derived CDR1 and CDR2 are SGHTA and FQGTGA. The CDR3 loop reads CASSEQVNTGELFF. Here the CDR3 DNA reads TGTGCCAGCAGCGAACAAGTAAACACCGGGGAGCTGTTTTTT. The whole variable domain, remainder taken from reference TRBV7-3 and TRBJ2-2, is GAGVSQTPSNKVTEKGKYVELRCDPISGHTALYWYRQSLGQGPEFLIYFQGTGAADDSGLPNDRFFAVRPEGSVSTLKIQRTERGDSAVYLCASSEQVNTGELFFGEGSRLTVL.

The V gene is TRBV2, the J gene TRBJ1-3; TRBD1 agrees at 7 bases. This CDR3 contains 16 residues. The V segment lost 5 bases and the J segment 2 bases; nucleotides outside the gene matches: 9. Germline V lookup: CDR1 SNHLY, CDR2 FYNNEI. The CDR3 reads CASSIDRVSAGNTIYF. CDR3 DNA: TGTGCCAGCAGTATAGACAGGGTTTCTGCTGGAAACACCATATATTTT.

V usage is TRBV5-4 and J usage is TRBJ2-1; the D gene is possibly TRBD1 (5 bases). CDR3 size: 13 residues. The germline V gene has CDR1 SGHNT and CDR2 YYREEE (reference sequence). V gave up 4 bases and J gave up 4 bases, with 9 bases separating them. CDR3 sequence: CASSPGQYNEQFF. For the CDR3, the DNA is TGTGCCAGCAGCCCAGGGCAGTACAATGAGCAGTTCTTC.

This chain uses TRBV5-5 with TRBJ1-2; no reliable D call. The CDR3 spans 12 residues. Trimming cost V 2 bases and J 5 bases, with 7 bases left between them. The germline V gene encodes CDR1 SGHKS and CDR2 YYEKEE (reference sequence). The CDR3 here is CASSLGLYGYTF. In DNA form, the CDR3 reads TGTGCCAGCAGCTTAGGACTTTATGGCTACACCTTC.

The V and J genes are TRBV19 and TRBJ1-5; D remains unclear. The V and J ends lost 5 bases and 5 bases respectively, with 16 bases between them. CDR1 is LNHDA, CDR2 SQIVND, per germline (reference sequence). CDR3 length equals 15 residues. The CDR3 nucleotides read TGTGCCAGTAGTTCCGACGGCTACACCCATCAGCCCCAGCATTTT. It translates to CASSSDGYTHQPQHF.